By sample fraction, the clone carrying this TCR beta chain is medium-sized. Its antigen is unidentified. TCRdb processed the reads anew with MiXCR; each CDR3 protein has one entry. The sample consists of about 740,000 distinct CDR3 sequences, approximately 34% of them appearing once. The CDR3 spans 12 residues. V lost 5 bases to trimming and J lost 7 bases, with 12 bases between them. CDR1 and CDR2 (germline): SGHTA, FQGNSA. This record belongs to a study of T cell repertoires in cytomegalovirus infection. Study-wide points: HLA-C-restricted CMV-specific TCR beta clonotypes prevailed in the ex vivo response.

The sequence was obtained from a human donor in good health (CMV status not recorded). Some clones in this sample may be carry-over from other donors' samples. The specimen sequenced was PBMCs. The J gene is TRBJ2-7, the V gene TRBV7-2; the D gene is possibly TRBD1 (6 bases). CDR3 coding DNA: TGTGCCAGCAGCCACAGGGTAGGGGAGCAGTACTTC. The encoded protein is CASSHRVGEQYF.